This is a list of T cell receptor beta chains from one sample in a study of T cell responses to AZD1222 COVID-19 vaccine. Profiling relied on immunoSEQ multiplex PCR, and the TCRdb table lists in-frame clones only, not all of them. The sample records approximately 130,000 clones, roughly 92% being singletons. The specimen comprised peripheral blood, sampled 28 days after the second AZD1222 dose. Receptors were obtained from an adult who received the AZD1222 COVID-19 vaccine. The CDR3 runs from the conserved cysteine through the conserved F or W. A D gene is named only where the DNA matches it firmly. Size is omitted from some rows. Given values are once, few, many or a class for expanded clones.

. TRBJ2-5 TRBV27 . TGTGCCAGCAGGTCCCGGACTCCCCCCTGGACCCAGTACTTC CASRSRTPPWTQYF
. TRBJ1-5 TRBV6-5 . TGTGCCAGCAGTTACAGGGGCCTCAATCAGCCCCAGCATTTT CASSYRGLNQPQHF
. TRBJ2-3 TRBV9 . TGTGCCAGCAGCGTAGGCGGCGCAAGTGGGGTGGATACGCAGTATTTT CASSVGGASGVDTQYF
. TRBJ1-2 TRBV7-2 . TGTGCCAGCAGCTCCTCCAACGCCCGGGGCTACACCTTC CASSSSNARGYTF
. TRBJ1-5 TRBV6-2/TRBV6-3 . TGTGCCAGCAGTTACGGCAGCAATCAGCCCCAGCATTTT CASSYGSNQPQHF
. TRBJ2-1 TRBV7-2 . TGTGCCAGCAGCTTAGGGGGCGCAATCAATGAGCAGTTCTTC CASSLGGAINEQFF
. TRBJ2-1 TRBV19 . TGTGCCAGTAGTATTTCCAGGGAGAATGAGCAGTTCTTC CASSISRENEQFF
. TRBJ2-7 TRBV24-1 . TGTGCCACCTCAGGCCCGGGCTACGAGCAGTACTTC CATSGPGYEQYF
. TRBJ1-1 TRBV30 . TGTGCCTGGAGTGGGCCCGGGAGGGGAAATCCTGAAGCTTTCTTT CAWSGPGRGNPEAFF
. TRBJ1-2 TRBV7-9 . TGTGCCAGCAGCCCGCGGGGGGCAGAGGGCTACACCTTC CASSPRGAEGYTF
. TRBJ1-5 TRBV6-5 . TGTGCCAGCAGCGGGGGGCAGTACGGGCAGCCCCAGCATTTT CASSGGQYGQPQHF
TRBD2 TRBJ2-3 TRBV4-2 . TGTGCCAGCAGCCAGTCTAGGACTAGCGGGATCGATACGCAGTATTTT CASSQSRTSGIDTQYF
. TRBJ2-2 TRBV27 . TGTGCCAGCAGTGCCCTAGGGGGCACCGGGGAGCTGTTTTTT CASSALGGTGELFF
TRBD2 TRBJ2-3 TRBV4-1 . TGCGCCAGCAGACCCTCGGGTGGAGCGGGGGGGGTAGATACGCAGTATTTT CASRPSGGAGGVDTQYF
TRBD1 TRBJ1-1 TRBV6-6 . TGTGCCAGCAGCCCACAGGGGGCGCAAACTGAAGCTTTCTTT CASSPQGAQTEAFF
. TRBJ2-7 TRBV2 few TGTGCCAGCAGTAAGACAAGGGTTGACAGGACTACCTACGAGCAGTACTTC CASSKTRVDRTTYEQYF
. TRBJ2-7 TRBV9 few TGTGCCAGCAGCGGGGGGTCCGGGTCCTCCGCCTACGAGCAGTACTTC CASSGGSGSSAYEQYF
TRBD1 TRBJ1-4 TRBV10-3 . TGTGCCATCAGTGAGGGACAGGGGGATGAAAAACTGTTTTTT CAISEGQGDEKLFF
. TRBJ1-1 TRBV11-3 once TGTGCCAGCAGCCCCCTCCGGGCCAACACTGAAGCTTTCTTT CASSPLRANTEAFF
. TRBJ1-5 TRBV6-2/TRBV6-3 . TGTGCCAGCAGTCCCCGCCTGGGGTCGTCCAGACAGCCCCAGCATTTT CASSPRLGSSRQPQHF
. TRBJ1-1 TRBV6-5 . TGTGCCAGCAGTTACGACCCTACTCCGTCGAACACTGAAGCTTTCTTT CASSYDPTPSNTEAFF
. TRBJ2-7 TRBV10-3 . TGTGCCATCAGTCCGACTGAGCGCCACGAGCAGTACTTC CAISPTERHEQYF
. TRBJ2-7 TRBV15 . TGTGCCACCAGCAGAGGTGGGAGCTCCTACGAGCAGTACTTC CATSRGGSSYEQYF
. TRBJ2-7 TRBV30 . TGTGCCTGGAGTTGGGCTGGGGGCGAGCAGTACTTC CAWSWAGGEQYF
. TRBJ1-1 TRBV7-2 . TGTGCCAGCAGCTTAGTAGGAGCCCGTGGCACTGAAGCTTTCTTT CASSLVGARGTEAFF
. TRBJ1-5 TRBV20-1 . TGCAGCCTCAAATATCGTCAGCCCCAGCATTTT CSLKYRQPQHF
. TRBJ1-1 TRBV28 . TGTGCCAGCCGTACTCCTACAGGGAGCTACTCTGAAGCTTTCTTT CASRTPTGSYSEAFF
. TRBJ2-1 TRBV10-3 . TGTGCCATCACCCAGGGGTTTTCCTACAATGAGCAGTTCTTC CAITQGFSYNEQFF
. TRBJ1-1 TRBV29-1 . TGCAGCGTTGACAGGGTGAACACTGAAGCTTTCTTT CSVDRVNTEAFF
TRBD2 TRBJ2-7 TRBV30 . TGTGCCTGGAGACGCGGGGGAAACTCCTACGAGCAGTACTTC CAWRRGGNSYEQYF
. TRBJ1-3 TRBV7-9 . TGTGCCAGCAGCTTAGGGGCGGGCTCTGGAAACACCATATATTTT CASSLGAGSGNTIYF
. TRBJ2-3 TRBV5-1 . TGCGCCAGCAGCTTGGGGAAGTACCAAACTTTTAACACAGATACGCAGTATTTT CASSLGKYQTFNTDTQYF
. TRBJ2-1 TRBV9 . TGTGCCAGCAGCGTAGGAGCGGTTAATGAGCAGTTCTTC CASSVGAVNEQFF
. TRBJ2-5 TRBV18 once TGTGCCAGCTCACCCCGGGGTGGGGACCAAGAGACCCAGTACTTC CASSPRGGDQETQYF
TRBD1 TRBJ2-1 TRBV11-3 . TGTGCCAGCAGCTTAGGATTAACAGGGGGAGGCAATGAGCAGTTCTTC CASSLGLTGGGNEQFF
TRBD1 TRBJ2-5 TRBV5-1 . TGCGCCAGCAGCTCTGGGACAGGGGACCAAGAGACCCAGTACTTC CASSSGTGDQETQYF
TRBD1 TRBJ1-1 TRBV27 . TGTGCCAGCAGCCTGGGGCAGGGGGCCCGTTACGGAGCTTTCTTT CASSLGQGARYGAFF
TRBD1 TRBJ2-5 TRBV11-3 . TGTGCCAGCAGCCTGGGGACAGGGCGCATAGGGGGAGAGACCCAGTACTTC CASSLGTGRIGGETQYF
TRBD1 TRBJ1-1 TRBV18 . TGTGCCAGCTCACCACCAACAGGGGGGATGAACACTGAAGCTTTCTTT CASSPPTGGMNTEAFF
. TRBJ1-4 TRBV4-3 . TGCGCCAGCAGCCAAGAGGCCGACAGGATAGGGAAACTGTTTTTT CASSQEADRIGKLFF
. TRBJ2-7 TRBV6-2/TRBV6-3 . TGTGCCAGCAGTGATATAGCGGCTAGCTCCTACGAGCAGTACTTC CASSDIAASSYEQYF
TRBD2 TRBJ2-5 TRBV7-2 . TGTGCCAGCAGCTACGGGACTAGCGGAATCCAAGAGACCCAGTACTTC CASSYGTSGIQETQYF